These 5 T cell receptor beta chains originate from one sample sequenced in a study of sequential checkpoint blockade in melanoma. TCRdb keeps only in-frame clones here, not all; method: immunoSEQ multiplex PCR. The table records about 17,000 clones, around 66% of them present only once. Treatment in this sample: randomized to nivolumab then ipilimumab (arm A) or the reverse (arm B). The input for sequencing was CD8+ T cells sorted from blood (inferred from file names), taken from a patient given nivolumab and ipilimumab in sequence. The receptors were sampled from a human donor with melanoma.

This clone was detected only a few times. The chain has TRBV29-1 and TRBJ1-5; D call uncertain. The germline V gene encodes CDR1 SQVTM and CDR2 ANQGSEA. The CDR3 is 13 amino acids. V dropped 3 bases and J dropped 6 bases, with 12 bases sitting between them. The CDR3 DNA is TGCAGCGTTGAGGAGAGGGAGGGTCAGCCCCAGCATTTT. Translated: CSVEEREGQPQHF.

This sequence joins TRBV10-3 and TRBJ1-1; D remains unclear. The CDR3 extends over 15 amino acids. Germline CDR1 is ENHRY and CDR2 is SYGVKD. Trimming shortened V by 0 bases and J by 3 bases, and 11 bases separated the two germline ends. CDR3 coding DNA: TGTGCCATCAGTGAGTCTGGACGGAGGGACACTGAAGCTTTCTTT. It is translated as CAISESGRRDTEAFF.

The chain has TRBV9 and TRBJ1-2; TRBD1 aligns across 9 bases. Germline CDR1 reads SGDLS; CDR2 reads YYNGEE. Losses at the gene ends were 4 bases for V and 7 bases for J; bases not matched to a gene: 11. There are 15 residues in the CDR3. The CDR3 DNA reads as TGTGCCAGCAGCTCCCCCGGGACAGGGTCGGGTGGCTACACCTTC. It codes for CASSSPGTGSGGYTF.

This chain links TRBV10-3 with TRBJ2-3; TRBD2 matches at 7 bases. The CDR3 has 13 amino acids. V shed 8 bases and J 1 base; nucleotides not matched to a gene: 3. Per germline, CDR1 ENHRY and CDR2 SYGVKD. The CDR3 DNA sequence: TGTGCCATCGTCCGGGAGGGCACAGATACGCAGTATTTT. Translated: CAIVREGTDTQYF.

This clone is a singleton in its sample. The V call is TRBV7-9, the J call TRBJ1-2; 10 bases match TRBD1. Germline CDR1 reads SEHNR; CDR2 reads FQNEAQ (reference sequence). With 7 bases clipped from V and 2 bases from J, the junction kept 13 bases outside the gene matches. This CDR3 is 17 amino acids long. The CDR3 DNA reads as TGTGCCAGCAACCCTCAGGGGACAGGGGAGATAAACTATGGCTACACCTTC. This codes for CASNPQGTGEINYGYTF.